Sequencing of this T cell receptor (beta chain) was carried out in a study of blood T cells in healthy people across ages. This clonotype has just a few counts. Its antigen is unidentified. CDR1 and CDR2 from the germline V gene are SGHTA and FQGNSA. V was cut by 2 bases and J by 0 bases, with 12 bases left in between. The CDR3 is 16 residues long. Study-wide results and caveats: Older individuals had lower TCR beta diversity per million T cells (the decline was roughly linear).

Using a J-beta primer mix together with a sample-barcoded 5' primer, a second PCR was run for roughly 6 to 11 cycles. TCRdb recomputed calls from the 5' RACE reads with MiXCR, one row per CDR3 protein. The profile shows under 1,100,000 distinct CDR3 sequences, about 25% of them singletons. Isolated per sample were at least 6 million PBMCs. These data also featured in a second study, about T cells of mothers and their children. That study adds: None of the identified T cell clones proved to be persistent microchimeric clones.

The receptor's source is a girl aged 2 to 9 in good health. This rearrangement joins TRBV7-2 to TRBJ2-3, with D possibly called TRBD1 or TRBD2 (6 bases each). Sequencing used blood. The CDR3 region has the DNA TGTGCCAGCAGCTTATCGTGGGGGGCGAGCACAGATACGCAGTATTTT. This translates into CASSLSWGASTDTQYF.